A single sample gave rise to the 11 T cell receptor beta chains below, sequenced in a study of breast tumors, draining lymph nodes, adjacent tissues. Samples came from axillary lymph nodes draining the breast cancer. Using its own MiXCR run on the multiplex PCR reads, TCRdb lists one record per CDR3 protein. Among roughly 100,000 distinct CDR3 sequences listed, approximately 28% were seen once. The sequencing input was axillary lymph node tissue. The source is a female donor with breast cancer. Some clones in this sample may be carry-over from other donors' samples.

The chain is built from TRBV6-6 and TRBJ1-6; D unresolved. Germline V lookup: CDR1 MNHNY, CDR2 SVGAGI (reference sequence). V lost 4 bases, J lost 8 bases, and 6 bases lay in between. The CDR3 loop spans 12 amino acids. CDR3 protein: CASSWKYSPLHF. The CDR3 DNA is TGTGCCAGCAGTTGGAAGTATTCACCCCTCCACTTT.

Regarding this clonotype: Given a much more abundant clone one base away, this may be a read error. This CDR3 fails to terminate in the conserved phenylalanine or tryptophan, so it likely reflects a read error. No DNA is shown, since the ends of the CDR3 on it are uncertain; the CDR3 is the one TCRdb lists. The V call is TRBV20-1, the J call TRBJ2-5. Looked up from germline, CDR1 is DFQATT and CDR2 is SNEGSKA (reference sequence). The CDR3 is 11 residues long, ends included. CDR3 protein: CSAPILETQSL.

The J gene is TRBJ1-1, the V gene TRBV11-3; D perhaps matches TRBD1 (5 bases). Germline V CDR1 and CDR2: SGHNT, YENEEA. The V gene lost 4 bases and the J gene lost 4 bases, with 10 bases spanning the gap. This CDR3 is built from 13 residues. As DNA, the CDR3 is TGTGCCAGCAGCTATCCCGGGGCCACTGAAGCTTTCTTT. It codes for CASSYPGATEAFF.

This clonotype was counted a few times. The chain uses TRBV20-1 and TRBJ1-1; 7 bases match TRBD1. Per the germline V gene, CDR1 is DFQATT and CDR2 is SNEGSKA (reference sequence). The CDR3 has 12 residues. J was trimmed by 11 bases and V by 4 bases; bases with no gene match: 10. In DNA form, the CDR3 reads TGCAGTGCTAAAAGTTCTGCAGGGGGGGCTTTCTTT. It specifies CSAKSSAGGAFF.

With regard to this clonotype: A much more abundant neighbour one base away suggests this may be a read error. The CDR3 here is CASSHLPLGQGDYGYTF. The CDR3 region has the DNA TGTGCCAGCAGTCACTTACCCCTTGGACAGGGAGACTATGGCTACACCTTC. The chain couples TRBV6-5 to TRBJ1-2; 8 nucleotides agree with TRBD1. V was pared by 5 bases and J by 3 bases, with 14 bases of the junction left unmatched. Germline CDR1 MNHEY, CDR2 SVGAGI. The CDR3 covers 17 residues.

This clonotype was counted many times. This rearrangement joins TRBV5-8 to TRBJ2-6, with D unclear. Germline CDR1 reads SGHTS; CDR2 reads YDEGEE. The ends were cut back, 4 bases at V and 0 bases at J, with 8 bases in the middle. The CDR3 loop spans 15 amino acids. The DNA of the CDR3 is TGTGCCAGCAGCAATTCAGGCTCTGGGGCCAACGTCCTGACTTTC. Amino acids: CASSNSGSGANVLTF.

This clonotype was seen once. The chain uses TRBV5-1 and TRBJ1-2; no clear D. The V gene's germline CDR1 is SGHRS and CDR2 YFSETQ. This CDR3 has 12 amino acids. Trimming removed 4 bases at V and 5 bases at J, with 9 bases between. CDR3 sequence (DNA): TGCGCCAGCAGCCCGGCTGAGTATGGCTACACCTTC. It is translated as CASSPAEYGYTF.

Notes on this clonotype: A read error may be the cause here, since a much bigger clone is one base away. The rearrangement links TRBV11-3 to TRBJ2-1; a weak D match, TRBD2 (6 bases). CDR3 length: 14 amino acids. Looked up from germline, CDR1 is SGHNT and CDR2 is YENEEA. For the CDR3, the DNA is TGTGCCAGCAGCTTAACACCGGGGGTCAATGAGCAGTCCTTC. Residues: CASSLTPGVNEQSF.

The sample holds many counts of this clonotype. The chain joins TRBV20-1 to TRBJ2-7, with 9 bases aligning to TRBD1. The trim removed 4 bases at V and 5 bases at J, leaving 6 bases unmatched. Germline V CDR1 and CDR2: DFQATT, SNEGSKA (reference sequence). CDR3 size: 13 residues. CDR3 DNA sequence: TGCAGTGCTACTAAGGGACAGGGCGACGAGCAGTACTTC. It specifies CSATKGQGDEQYF.

This clonotype was counted at least ten times. In DNA, the CDR3 is TGCGCCAGCGGCAAGGGAGCTGGAAACACCATATATTTT. It codes for CASGKGAGNTIYF. The chain carries TRBV5-1 and TRBJ1-3; the D is unclear. This CDR3 region has 13 residues. Trimming removed 7 bases from V and 2 bases from J, with 10 bases in between. In germline, CDR1 is SGHRS, CDR2 YFSETQ.

This clonotype was detected ten times or more. This chain links TRBV6-2 or TRBV6-3 with TRBJ1-5, with 9 nucleotides matching TRBD1. This CDR3 region has 18 residues. Trimming cost V 5 bases and J 0 bases; bases outside gene matches: 11. Germline loops: CDR1 MNHEY, CDR2 SVGEGT. The CDR3 DNA follows: TGTGCCAGCAGTAGAGGGACAGGGTGGATTTCTAGCAATCAGCCCCAGCATTTT. The encoded protein is CASSRGTGWISSNQPQHF.